This passage covers 11 T cell receptor beta chains from one sample sequenced in a study of CD8+ T cells in alopecia areata. The treatment is: oral pan-JAK inhibitor, 5-10 mg twice daily. After isolation, RNA underwent reverse transcription to generate cDNA as the sequencing template. Sequencing was performed with immunoSEQ multiplex PCR; in TCRdb, only in-frame clones are kept and a portion is missing. Of hundreds of thousands of clones listed, roughly three fifths are singletons. The starting material was CD4+ T cells sorted from blood, obtained at approximately week 42, from a patient treated with tofacitinib. All receptors come from a human donor with alopecia areata.

This rearrangement joins TRBV13 to TRBJ2-2; the D is unclear. The length of the CDR3 is 14 residues. Trimming shortened V by 5 bases and J by 3 bases, and 10 bases separated the two germline ends. Germline loops: CDR1 PRHDT, CDR2 FYEKMQ (reference sequence). The CDR3 reads CASSPPRDTGELFF. The CDR3 coding sequence is TGTGCCAGCAGCCCCCCCCGGGACACCGGGGAGCTGTTTTTT.

The chain is built from TRBV6-5 and TRBJ2-3, with D possibly matching TRBD2 (6 bases). From germline, CDR1 is MNHEY and CDR2 SVGAGI. This CDR3 has 12 residues. The CDR3 loop is CAASDITDTQYF. In DNA, the CDR3 is TGTGCTGCTAGCGATATCACAGATACGCAGTATTTT.

The chain carries TRBV2 and TRBJ1-6, with no clear D. This CDR3 comprises 12 residues. CDR1 is SNHLY, CDR2 FYNNEI, per germline. V was cut by 7 bases and J by 19 bases, with 20 bases left in between. Written as DNA, the CDR3 is TGTGCCAGCACCCCCCTAGGAGGAGGGAGTCACTTT. It is translated as CASTPLGGGSHF. Supplemented by reference TRBV2 and TRBJ1-6, the full variable domain reads EPEVTQTPSHQVTQMGQEVILRCVPISNHLYFYWYRQILGQKVEFLVSFYNNEISEKSEIFDDQFSVERPDGSNFTLKIRSTKLEDSAMYFCASTPLGGGSHFGNGTRLTVT.

This clone occurred once. The chain combines TRBV29-1 with TRBJ2-3, with 7 bases identical to TRBD2. The CDR3 is 15 residues long. With V trimmed by 7 bases and J by 4 bases, 14 bases remained unmatched. Looked up from germline, CDR1 is SQVTM and CDR2 is ANQGSEA. In DNA, the CDR3 is TGCAGCGGTGTGGGGACTAAGAACAATCCAGATACGCAGTATTTT. This encodes CSGVGTKNNPDTQYF.

The chain carries TRBV6-1 and TRBJ1-2; unclear D gene. The CDR3 is made up of 12 amino acids. CDR1 MNHNS and CDR2 SASEGT come from the germline V gene. The V gene lost 5 bases and the J gene lost 6 bases, with 10 bases spanning the gap. CDR3 in DNA: TGTGCCAGCAGTTTCCAGGATCATGGCTACACCTTC. It is translated as CASSFQDHGYTF.

CDR3 amino acids: CAWSVRRRGDGYTF. The CDR3, as DNA: TGTGCCTGGAGTGTAAGGAGGCGGGGTGATGGCTACACCTTC. V is TRBV30 and J is TRBJ1-2; D is undetermined. Trimming took 0 bases from V and 6 from J, leaving 14 bases between them. Germline V gene data show CDR1 as GTSNPN and CDR2 as SVGIG (reference sequence). There are 14 residues in the CDR3.

The CDR3 nucleotides read TGCAGCGGGGGGGCGAATACGCAGTATTTT. It yields the protein CSGGANTQYF. The chain carries TRBV20-1 and TRBJ2-3; TRBD2 aligns across 8 bases. This CDR3 has 10 residues. The germline CDR1 and CDR2 sequences are DFQATT and SNEGSKA (reference sequence).

CDR3 nucleotide sequence: TGTGCCAGCAGCTTAACATCAGGGACCGGGGAGCTGTTTTTT. Its translation: CASSLTSGTGELFF. The rearrangement joins TRBV7-2 to TRBJ2-2; D is possibly TRBD1 (5 bases). Per the germline V gene, CDR1 is SGHTA and CDR2 is FQGNSA. This CDR3 spans 14 amino acids. Trimming left V 2 bases short and J 5 bases short, with 9 bases between.

A single count supports this clone. The chain employs TRBV30 and TRBJ1-1; TRBD1 might be the D (5 bases). The V end was cut by 0 bases, the J end by 11 bases, with 13 bases between. The CDR3 is 12 residues long. Germline CDR1 and CDR2: GTSNPN and SVGIG (reference sequence). In DNA, the CDR3 is TGTGCCTGGAGTGTACTTGCGGGGGACGCTTTCTTT. As protein: CAWSVLAGDAFF.

This clone was observed a handful of times. This rearrangement joins TRBV19 to TRBJ1-1; 7 bases are a match to TRBD1. Trimming at V came to 7 bases and at J to 2 bases, leaving 10 bases not matched to a gene. This CDR3 contains 15 residues. The germline V gene encodes CDR1 LNHDA and CDR2 SQIVND (reference sequence). The CDR3 spells CASTVGRTGNTEAFF. The CDR3 DNA reads TGTGCCAGTACCGTCGGTCGGACAGGTAACACTGAAGCTTTCTTT.

The chain combines TRBV29-1 with TRBJ2-7; D unresolved. Germline V gene data show CDR1 as SQVTM and CDR2 as ANQGSEA. Trimming removed 4 bases at V and 0 bases at J, with 10 bases between. This CDR3 has 13 amino acids. CDR3 sequence (DNA): TGCAGCGTTGGAACAGACTCCTCCTACGAGCAGTACTTC. Its protein product is CSVGTDSSYEQYF.